Below are 26 T cell receptor beta chains sequenced from a single sample in a study of lymphopenia after photon versus proton radiotherapy. Sequenced by immunoSEQ multiplex PCR; TCRdb stores in-frame clones only, minus some. This sample has 15,000 to 20,000 clones, with approximately 90% found just once. Here the sequenced sample was peripheral blood, taken from a patient treated with proton-based radiotherapy. The receptor set was obtained from a man aged 65 to 85 with pancreatic cancer.

The chain uses TRBV5-1 and TRBJ2-1, with D possibly matching TRBD1 (5 bases). The CDR3 runs to 16 residues. CDR1 is SGHRS and CDR2 is YFSETQ in the germline V gene. Trimming removed 0 bases from V and 0 bases from J, with 10 bases in between. The CDR3 loop reads CASSLVGPSSYNEQFF. The CDR3 bases are TGCGCCAGCAGCTTGGTGGGGCCAAGCTCCTACAATGAGCAGTTCTTC.

The chain carries TRBV5-5 and TRBJ2-5; no clear D. The J call may be incorrect, as the DNA end agrees better with TRBJ2-7. The CDR3 contains 12 residues. Germline lookup yields CDR1 SGHKS and CDR2 YYEKEE (reference sequence). This chain's CDR3 is CASSLIAYEQYF. The CDR3 DNA sequence: TGTGCCAGCAGCCTCATCGCCTACGAGCAGTACTTC.

The chain combines TRBV30 with TRBJ1-2, with a possible D match to TRBD1 (6 bases). This CDR3 contains 15 residues. In germline, CDR1 is GTSNPN, CDR2 SVGIG (reference sequence). V lost 3 bases and J lost 2, with 16 bases in between. The CDR3: CAWSPGGRGNYGYTF. In nucleotides, the CDR3 is TGTGCCTGGAGCCCGGGGGGTAGGGGGAACTATGGCTACACCTTC.

V gene TRBV7-8 combines with J gene TRBJ1-4, with D unresolved. This CDR3 has 16 residues. CDR1 and CDR2 from the germline V gene are SGHVS and FQNEAQ. V dropped 4 bases and J dropped 1 base, with 13 bases sitting between them. In nucleotides, the CDR3 is TGTGCCAGCAGCTGGGGAACCATGGGAACTAATGAAAAACTGTTTTTT. This encodes CASSWGTMGTNEKLFF.

The J gene is TRBJ1-2, the V gene TRBV5-6, with 8 bases matching TRBD1. V trimming: 4 bases; J trimming: 4 bases; junction bases outside the gene matches: 3. The CDR3 covers 13 residues. Germline CDR1 and CDR2: SGHDT and YYEEEE. The DNA of the CDR3 is TGTGCCAGCAGCCCCGGACAGGGCTATGGCTACACCTTC. This translates into CASSPGQGYGYTF.

The rearrangement uses TRBV6-4 and TRBJ1-2; 8 nucleotides align to TRBD1. The CDR3 has 15 residues. V lost 6 bases, J lost 5 bases, and 11 bases stayed unmatched. The germline V gene has CDR1 MRHNA and CDR2 SNTAGT. CDR3 residues: CASRPVPGGGYGYTF. As DNA, the CDR3 is TGTGCCAGCAGGCCGGTACCAGGGGGCGGTTATGGCTACACCTTC.

The chain's CDR3 is CASSPPRYSNQPQHF. The CDR3 region has the DNA TGTGCCAGCAGCCCCCCCAGATATAGCAATCAGCCCCAGCATTTT. The chain employs TRBV5-8 and TRBJ1-5, with D uncertain. Germline assignment: CDR1 SGHTS and CDR2 YDEGEE. V was cut by 4 bases and J by 0 bases, with 11 bases left in between. The CDR3 is made up of 15 amino acids.

J is TRBJ2-7 and V is TRBV30; D is unresolved. Per germline, CDR1 GTSNPN and CDR2 SVGIG (reference sequence). The CDR3 consists of 12 residues. Trimming removed 0 bases from V and 3 bases from J, with 6 bases in between. CDR3 coding DNA: TGTGCCTGGAGTGTAACGGGCTACGAGCAGTACTTC. Amino acid sequence: CAWSVTGYEQYF.

This rearrangement joins TRBV7-3 to TRBJ2-7; D perhaps matches TRBD2 (5 bases). Germline V gene data show CDR1 as SGHTA and CDR2 as FQGTGA. V was cut by 4 bases and J by 3 bases, with 19 bases left in between. This CDR3 is 16 amino acids long. The DNA for the CDR3 is TGTGCCAGCAGCTACCCTCGGGGTCACAAGAACTACGAGCAGTACTTC. Translation: CASSYPRGHKNYEQYF.

The V and J genes are TRBV7-6 and TRBJ2-2; D is perhaps TRBD1 (6 bases). There are 17 residues in the CDR3. V dropped 1 base and J dropped 3 bases, with 15 bases sitting between them. CDR1 SGHVS and CDR2 FNYEAQ come from the germline V gene. The CDR3 here is CASSLEGTPLYTGELFF. CDR3 bases: TGTGCCAGCAGCTTAGAAGGGACACCCCTTTACACCGGGGAGCTGTTTTTT. Using reference TRBV7-6 and TRBJ2-2 for the parts outside the CDR3, the full variable domain is GAGVSQSPRYKVTKRGQDVALRCDPISGHVSLYWYRQALGQGPEFLTYFNYEAQQDKSGLPNDRFSAERPEGSISTLTIQRTEQRDSAMYRCASSLEGTPLYTGELFFGEGSRLTVL.

The genes are TRBV15 and TRBJ2-2; D remains ambiguous. Germline loops: CDR1 LNHNV, CDR2 YYDKDF (reference sequence). The CDR3 is made up of 15 amino acids. V was cut by 2 bases and J by 3 bases, with 10 bases left in between. The CDR3, as DNA: TGTGCCACCAGCAGACTTGATGGCGACACCGGGGAGCTGTTTTTT. This translates into CATSRLDGDTGELFF.

The rearrangement joins TRBV9 to TRBJ2-1, with D perhaps being TRBD1 or TRBD2 (5 bases each). Germline V CDR1 and CDR2: SGDLS, YYNGEE. There are 16 residues in the CDR3. V was clipped by 3 bases and J by 5 bases, with 18 bases between them. The CDR3 reads CASSGGTLGRDNEQFF. CDR3 DNA: TGTGCCAGCAGCGGAGGGACCCTCGGGCGGGACAATGAGCAGTTCTTC.

V is TRBV11-3 and J is TRBJ1-3, with D perhaps matching TRBD1 (5 bases). CDR3 size: 17 residues. Looked up from germline, CDR1 is SGHNT and CDR2 is YENEEA. Between the trimmed V and J ends, which lost 4 bases and 0 bases, there was a span of 16 bases. CDR3 nucleotides: TGTGCCAGCAGCTGGGACTTTCAGGAGGTCTCTGGAAACACCATATATTTT. It translates to CASSWDFQEVSGNTIYF.

The chain couples TRBV28 to TRBJ2-1; D remains ambiguous. V lost 11 bases, J lost 0 bases, and 2 bases lay in between. CDR3 length equals 10 residues. Germline-derived CDR1 and CDR2 are MDHEN and SYDVKM. The CDR3 sequence: CAGSYNEQFF. The DNA for the CDR3 is TGTGCCGGCTCCTACAATGAGCAGTTCTTC.

The rearrangement links TRBV29-1 to TRBJ2-3; the match to TRBD2 covers 8 bases. The CDR3 consists of 13 residues. Per germline, CDR1 SQVTM and CDR2 ANQGSEA. The V gene end was trimmed by 5 bases and the J gene end by 5 bases; junction bases not matched to a gene: 6. DNA of the CDR3: TGCAGCGTTTCCACGGGGGGGGGAGATACGCAGTATTTT. Protein sequence: CSVSTGGGDTQYF.

V usage is TRBV7-9 and J usage is TRBJ2-1, with TRBD2 matching 13 bases. The germline gives CDR1 SEHNR, CDR2 FQNEAQ (reference sequence). J was trimmed by 2 bases and V by 3 bases; bases with no gene match: 1. The CDR3 is 16 amino acids. CDR3 region: CASSFGTSGAYNEQFF. CDR3 nucleotides: TGTGCCAGCAGCTTCGGGACTAGCGGGGCCTACAATGAGCAGTTCTTC.

This rearrangement joins TRBV5-1 to TRBJ1-1; tentatively, D is TRBD1 (6 bases). Between the trimmed V and J ends, which lost 4 bases and 2 bases, there was a span of 9 bases. The germline gives CDR1 SGHRS, CDR2 YFSETQ. This CDR3 is built from 13 residues. The CDR3 bases are TGCGCCAGCAGCAAGGACAGAAACACTGAAGCTTTCTTT. As protein: CASSKDRNTEAFF.

The rearrangement joins TRBV10-3 to TRBJ2-7, with 9 nucleotides matching TRBD1. Germline CDR1 ENHRY, CDR2 SYGVKD. The CDR3 consists of 16 residues. J gave up 2 bases and V 5 bases, and 10 bases lay outside the gene matches. The CDR3 DNA reads TGTGCCATCAGTAATCCGGGACAGGGAACGGCCTACGAGCAGTACTTC. Residues: CAISNPGQGTAYEQYF.

The chain employs TRBV30 and TRBJ1-2; D is uncertain. Germline assignment: CDR1 GTSNPN and CDR2 SVGIG (reference sequence). This CDR3 has 12 amino acids. Trimming took 6 bases from V and 8 from J, leaving 16 bases between them. In nucleotides, the CDR3 is TGTGCCTGCGGCCGCCCCGGGTACGGCTACACCTTC. It encodes CACGRPGYGYTF.

The chain couples TRBV6-5 to TRBJ2-6, with D unresolved. V dropped 8 bases and J dropped 1 base, with 12 bases sitting between them. Looked up from germline, CDR1 is MNHEY and CDR2 is SVGAGI. The CDR3 length is 15 residues. CDR3 residues: CASVGGSSGANVLTF. CDR3 in DNA: TGTGCCAGCGTCGGTGGATCTTCTGGGGCCAACGTCCTGACTTTC.

The rearrangement links TRBV7-3 to TRBJ2-3; D is unresolved. V lost 1 base and J 0 bases, leaving 11 bases between the germline ends. The CDR3 has 16 amino acids. Germline V gene lookup returns CDR1 SGHTA and CDR2 FQGTGA. The CDR3 sequence: CASSLNPSASTDTQYF. The CDR3 DNA sequence: TGTGCCAGCAGCTTAAACCCAAGCGCGAGCACAGATACGCAGTATTTT.

This clone has only a few counts. The rearrangement joins TRBV2 to TRBJ1-1, with D maybe TRBD1 (5 bases). Trimming left V 6 bases short and J 0 bases short, with 8 bases between. CDR3 length equals 13 residues. Germline V lookup: CDR1 SNHLY, CDR2 FYNNEI. The CDR3 DNA reads TGTGCCAGCAGGAACAGGTTGAACACTGAAGCTTTCTTT. Protein: CASRNRLNTEAFF.

The V call is TRBV4-1, the J call TRBJ2-7; 9 nucleotides line up with TRBD1. The germline V gene encodes CDR1 MGHRA and CDR2 YSYEKL. Trimming took 4 bases from V and 2 from J; bases not matched to a gene: 3. The CDR3 totals 14 residues. The CDR3 sequence: CASSLGQGTYEQYF. The DNA for the CDR3 is TGCGCCAGCAGCCTGGGACAGGGTACCTACGAGCAGTACTTC.

This chain connects TRBV11-2 to TRBJ1-5; the D is unclear. CDR1 SGHAT and CDR2 FQNNGV come from the germline V gene. This CDR3 has 15 residues. Trimming stripped 0 bases from V and 0 bases from J, with 6 bases between. CDR3 sequence reads: CASSLDAFSNQPQHF. DNA of the CDR3: TGTGCCAGCAGCTTAGACGCGTTTAGCAATCAGCCCCAGCATTTT.

This sequence joins TRBV5-4 and TRBJ2-6; 9 bases are a match to TRBD1. The CDR3 consists of 18 residues. V shed 4 bases and J 0 bases; nucleotides not matched to a gene: 8. Germline CDR1 SGHNT, CDR2 YYREEE (reference sequence). The CDR3 region is CASSRSGTGSSGANVLTF. The CDR3 region has the DNA TGTGCCAGCAGCAGAAGCGGGACAGGGTCCTCTGGGGCCAACGTCCTGACTTTC.

The chain recombines TRBV29-1 with TRBJ1-3; D gene uncertain. This CDR3 is built from 15 residues. Deletions cut 7 bases from V and 4 bases from J, with 20 bases between. Germline-derived CDR1 and CDR2 are SQVTM and ANQGSEA. This chain's CDR3 is CSALNSAGSGNTIYF. The CDR3 DNA follows: TGCAGCGCATTGAACAGCGCAGGTAGCGGAAACACCATATATTTT.